Below, 30 T cell receptor beta chains from the same sample are listed, as sequenced in a study of T cell responses to AZD1222 COVID-19 vaccine. Method: immunoSEQ multiplex PCR; TCRdb's copy keeps in-frame clones and lacks some. The repertoire includes 200,000 or so clones, roughly 92% of them detected once, and roughly 1% sits in the top ten. Sequencing used peripheral blood, obtained 28 days after the second AZD1222 dose. These receptors originate from an adult who received the AZD1222 COVID-19 vaccine.

The V and J genes are TRBV19 and TRBJ2-5, with 7 bases matching TRBD2. The V segment lost 7 bases and the J segment 4 bases; nucleotides outside the gene matches: 9. This CDR3 is built from 14 residues. Germline V gene sequence: CDR1 LNHDA, CDR2 SQIVND (reference sequence). CDR3 in amino acids: CASTPDGGRETQYF. The CDR3 DNA reads as TGTGCCAGTACCCCGGACGGGGGGAGAGAGACCCAGTACTTC. The full variable domain, its missing parts supplied by reference TRBV19 and TRBJ2-5, is DGGITQSPKYLFRKEGQNVTLSCEQNLNHDAMYWYRQDPGQGLRLIYYSQIVNDFQKGDIAEGYSVSREKKESFPLTVTSAQKNPTAFYLCASTPDGGRETQYFGPGTRLLVL.

The J gene is TRBJ2-5, the V gene TRBV6-1, with D perhaps TRBD1 (5 bases). This CDR3 is 16 amino acids long. Trimming shortened V by 3 bases and J by 5 bases, and 19 bases separated the two germline ends. Germline assignment: CDR1 MNHNS and CDR2 SASEGT. The CDR3: CASSDPGKSKSETQYF. The DNA of the CDR3 is TGTGCCAGCAGTGACCCAGGGAAGAGCAAGTCGGAGACCCAGTACTTC.

This rearrangement joins TRBV5-1 to TRBJ1-2; TRBD1 matches at 8 bases. V was pared by 9 bases and J by 3 bases, with 7 bases of the junction left unmatched. The CDR3 sequence is 13 residues long. Per the germline V gene, CDR1 is SGHRS and CDR2 is YFSETQ. This CDR3 is CATQGATDYGYTF. The CDR3 DNA reads as TGCGCCACCCAGGGGGCGACAGACTATGGCTACACCTTC.

The rearrangement links TRBV7-3 to TRBJ1-6; D not resolved. The CDR3 is made up of 15 amino acids. With 2 bases removed from V and 13 bases from J, the gap between germline ends came to 18 bases. Per the germline V gene, CDR1 is SGHTA and CDR2 is FQGTGA. CDR3 DNA sequence: TGTGCCAGCAGCTTAGACGGACCTGGCCCTCACCCCCTCCACTTT. Translating it yields CASSLDGPGPHPLHF. Full variable domain (rest looked up from reference TRBV7-3 and TRBJ1-6): GAGVSQTPSNKVTEKGKYVELRCDPISGHTALYWYRQSLGQGPEFLIYFQGTGAADDSGLPNDRFFAVRPEGSVSTLKIQRTERGDSAVYLCASSLDGPGPHPLHFGNGTRLTVT.

The chain's CDR3 is CASSQVRGRTANTEAFF. The CDR3, as DNA: TGTGCCAGCAGCCAAGTCCGGGGGCGGACGGCCAACACTGAAGCTTTCTTT. The genes are TRBV3-1 (or the pseudogene TRBV3-2) and TRBJ1-1; TRBD1 might be the D (6 bases). The CDR3 runs 17 residues. Germline values: CDR1 LGHDT, CDR2 YNNKEL (reference sequence). Trimming left V 1 base short and J 2 bases short, with 17 bases between.

The genes are TRBV7-2 and TRBJ1-5; 7 positions match TRBD1. Looked up from germline, CDR1 is SGHTA and CDR2 is FQGNSA. The CDR3 has 14 residues. J lost 2 bases, V lost 2 bases, and 0 bases had no gene match. The CDR3 coding sequence is TGTGCCAGCAGCTTACAGGGGGGCAATCAGCCCCAGCATTTT. It encodes CASSLQGGNQPQHF. The full variable domain, rest sourced from reference TRBV7-2 and TRBJ1-5, is GAGVSQSPSNKVTEKGKDVELRCDPISGHTALYWYRQSLGQGLEFLIYFQGNSAPDKSGLPSDRFSAERTGGSVSTLTIQRTQQEDSAVYLCASSLQGGNQPQHFGDGTRLSIL.

The V call is TRBV5-6, the J call TRBJ2-2; tentatively, D is TRBD1 (6 bases). Trimming took off 0 bases at V and 3 bases at J, with 6 bases between the two ends. Germline lookup yields CDR1 SGHDT and CDR2 YYEEEE. CDR3 length: 14 amino acids. The CDR3: CASSLGTDTGELFF. In nucleotides, the CDR3 is TGTGCCAGCAGCTTGGGGACAGACACCGGGGAGCTGTTTTTT.

The chain has TRBV7-2 and TRBJ2-1, with 8 bases matching TRBD2. Trimming removed 8 bases from V and 4 bases from J; junction bases left unmatched: 7. The CDR3 covers 14 residues. Germline values: CDR1 SGHTA, CDR2 FQGNSA. The CDR3 sequence is CASQGLAGYNEQFF. The CDR3 coding sequence is TGTGCCAGCCAGGGGCTAGCGGGTTACAATGAGCAGTTCTTC.

The rearrangement joins TRBV2 to TRBJ1-1; D gene uncertain. Trimming left V 3 bases short and J 5 bases short, with 10 bases between. CDR3 length equals 13 residues. CDR1 SNHLY and CDR2 FYNNEI come from the germline V gene. DNA of the CDR3: TGTGCCAGCAGTGATGCAGGATGGACTGAAGCTTTCTTT. Translating it yields CASSDAGWTEAFF.

The chain links TRBV5-5 to TRBJ1-1, with no clear D. This CDR3 is 13 amino acids long. Germline V gene lookup returns CDR1 SGHKS and CDR2 YYEKEE (reference sequence). The ends were cut back, 0 bases at V and 9 bases at J, with 12 bases in the middle. The CDR3 nucleotides are TGTGCCAGCAGCTTGGAGTTGAGGACTCAAGCTTTCTTT. It translates to CASSLELRTQAFF. The variable domain in full, with the rest retrieved from reference TRBV5-5 and TRBJ1-1, is DAGVTQSPTHLIKTRGQQVTLRCSPISGHKSVSWYQQVLGQGPQFIFQYYEKEERGRGNFPDRFSARQFPNYSSELNVNALLLGDSALYLCASSLELRTQAFFGQGTRLTVV.

This clone occurred once. The chain combines TRBV4-2 with TRBJ2-3; the match to TRBD2 covers 8 bases. This CDR3 region has 17 residues. After removal of 4 bases from V and 2 bases from J, the junction contained 11 bases not matched to a gene. Germline CDR1 reads LGHNA; CDR2 reads YNFKEQ. The CDR3 loop is CASSPRGSGDNTDTQYF. The CDR3 nucleotides read TGTGCCAGCAGCCCCCGGGGTAGCGGGGACAACACAGATACGCAGTATTTT.

J is TRBJ2-5 and V is TRBV5-1, with TRBD1 identical over 8 bases. Germline values: CDR1 SGHRS, CDR2 YFSETQ. This CDR3 has 14 residues. The ends lost 4 bases at V and 10 bases at J; junction bases unmatched: 12. DNA of the CDR3: TGCGCCAGCAGCCCGCGCACGGGACAGGCATTCCAGTACTTC. It codes for CASSPRTGQAFQYF. The entire variable domain, with the rest obtained from reference TRBV5-1 and TRBJ2-5, is as follows: KAGVTQTPRYLIKTRGQQVTLSCSPISGHRSVSWYQQTPGQGLQFLFEYFSETQRNKGNFPGRFSGRQFSNSRSEMNVSTLELGDSALYLCASSPRTGQAFQYFGPGTRLLVL.

This clone has only a few counts. The chain is built from TRBV21-1 and TRBJ2-1; the table gives TRBD2 as D, unverified against the DNA. TRBV21-1 is assigned pseudogene status. The CDR3 length is 18 residues. The CDR3 DNA reads as TGTGCCAGCAGCGAGCGACTAGCGGGGGGGCCTCCCTACAATGAGCAGTTCTTC. Protein product: CASSERLAGGPPYNEQFF.

The chain has TRBV11-1 and TRBJ1-2, with D hard to call. CDR3 size: 15 residues. Trimming stripped 0 bases from V and 4 bases from J, with 12 bases between. CDR1 SGHAT and CDR2 FQDESV come from the germline V gene (reference sequence). CDR3 DNA: TGTGCCAGCAGCTTAGCGCCGACGGATTTCTATGGCTACACCTTC. Translation gives CASSLAPTDFYGYTF.

This rearrangement joins TRBV5-6 to TRBJ1-5, with 10 bases lining up with TRBD1. The germline CDR1 and CDR2 sequences are SGHDT and YYEEEE. The CDR3 sequence is 18 residues long. J lost 5 bases, V lost 0 bases, and 11 bases had no gene match. CDR3 sequence: CASSLGPGQGLWDQPQHF. CDR3 nucleotide sequence: TGTGCCAGCAGCTTGGGACCGGGACAGGGGCTCTGGGATCAGCCCCAGCATTTT.

The rearrangement uses TRBV19 and TRBJ2-5, with 8 positions matching TRBD1. Losses at the gene ends were 7 bases for V and 5 bases for J; bases not matched to a gene: 9. The CDR3 has 14 amino acids. The germline CDR1 and CDR2 sequences are LNHDA and SQIVND (reference sequence). The CDR3 DNA sequence: TGTGCCAGTATTCTCGGGACAGGCGGGGAGACCCAGTACTTC. It yields the protein CASILGTGGETQYF. Supplemented by reference TRBV19 and TRBJ2-5, the full variable domain reads DGGITQSPKYLFRKEGQNVTLSCEQNLNHDAMYWYRQDPGQGLRLIYYSQIVNDFQKGDIAEGYSVSREKKESFPLTVTSAQKNPTAFYLCASILGTGGETQYFGPGTRLLVL.

The chain joins TRBV2 to TRBJ2-2; possibly TRBD1 or TRBD2 for D (5 bases each). Trimming pared 7 bases from V and 0 bases from J, leaving 12 bases between. From germline, CDR1 is SNHLY and CDR2 FYNNEI. The CDR3 runs to 15 residues. This CDR3 is CASKTGTANTGELFF. In DNA, the CDR3 is TGTGCCAGCAAAACCGGGACCGCGAACACCGGGGAGCTGTTTTTT. The variable domain in full, with the rest retrieved from reference TRBV2 and TRBJ2-2, is EPEVTQTPSHQVTQMGQEVILRCVPISNHLYFYWYRQILGQKVEFLVSFYNNEISEKSEIFDDQFSVERPDGSNFTLKIRSTKLEDSAMYFCASKTGTANTGELFFGEGSRLTVL.

The rearrangement links TRBV3-1 (or the pseudogene TRBV3-2) to TRBJ2-1, with D unresolved. Trimming shortened V by 7 bases and J by 9 bases, and 13 bases separated the two germline ends. CDR3 length: 12 amino acids. Germline CDR1 and CDR2: LGHDT and YNNKEL (reference sequence). The CDR3 spells CASTDPAREQFF. The CDR3 bases are TGTGCCAGCACCGACCCAGCCCGTGAGCAGTTCTTC.

This clone has just a few counts. The chain carries TRBV25-1 and TRBJ1-1; D is unclear. Trimming removed 8 bases from V and 3 bases from J, with 13 bases in between. The CDR3 spans 13 residues. Germline CDR1 and CDR2: MGHDK and SYGVNS. The CDR3 nucleotides read TGTGCCAGCCAGCGGACCCAACACACTGAAGCTTTCTTT. This codes for CASQRTQHTEAFF.

V is TRBV19 and J is TRBJ1-5; the match to TRBD1 covers 8 bases. V shed 4 bases, J shed 1 base, and the junction held 3 bases outside the gene matches. From germline, CDR1 is LNHDA and CDR2 SQIVND (reference sequence). The CDR3 runs to 15 residues. The CDR3 bases are TGTGCCAGTAGTACTCAGGGGGCGAGCAATCAGCCCCAGCATTTT. This encodes CASSTQGASNQPQHF.

This chain connects TRBV25-1 to TRBJ2-1; 8 nucleotides agree with TRBD2. Germline V gene data show CDR1 as MGHDK and CDR2 as SYGVNS. J was trimmed by 1 base and V by 11 bases; bases with no gene match: 1. This CDR3 has 12 amino acids. Here the CDR3 reads CACGGSYNEQFF. The CDR3 DNA sequence: TGTGCCTGCGGGGGGTCCTACAATGAGCAGTTCTTC.

This chain uses TRBV5-4 with TRBJ2-2; D may correspond to TRBD1 or TRBD2 (7 bases each). V dropped 4 bases and J dropped 4 bases, with 20 bases sitting between them. Germline V gives CDR1 SGHNT, CDR2 YYREEE (reference sequence). The CDR3 totals 17 residues. The chain's CDR3 is CASSPGRGRRGTGELFF. In nucleotides, the CDR3 is TGTGCCAGCAGCCCTGGGAGGGGGCGCCGGGGCACCGGGGAGCTGTTTTTT.

This chain uses TRBV7-2 with TRBJ1-2; 9 bases align to TRBD1. This CDR3 region has 15 residues. J lost 2 bases, V lost 0 bases, and 1 base had no gene match. Looked up from germline, CDR1 is SGHTA and CDR2 is FQGNSA. CDR3 in amino acids: CASSLAGTGNYGYTF. CDR3 DNA sequence: TGTGCCAGCAGCTTAGCCGGGACAGGGAACTATGGCTACACCTTC.

This chain connects TRBV5-1 to TRBJ2-3; D not certain. CDR3 size: 16 residues. The germline V gene encodes CDR1 SGHRS and CDR2 YFSETQ. Trimming pared 0 bases from V and 2 bases from J, leaving 13 bases between. The DNA of the CDR3 is TGCGCCAGCAGCTTGGGCACGAGTAGCCCCACAGATACGCAGTATTTT. This gives the protein CASSLGTSSPTDTQYF.

The count of this clone is one. The chain links TRBV3-1 (or the pseudogene TRBV3-2) to TRBJ2-7; D is perhaps TRBD1 or TRBD2 (5 bases each). This CDR3 is 14 amino acids long. Germline CDR1 is LGHDT and CDR2 is YNNKEL (reference sequence). V was shortened by 3 bases and J by 13 bases, with 22 bases between the two germline ends. The CDR3 coding sequence is TGTGCCAGCAGCCACGGGGCAGTCTCAACGCCGCTATACTTC. Translated: CASSHGAVSTPLYF.

The chain carries TRBV21-1 and TRBJ1-1. TRBV21-1 is termed a pseudogene. The CDR3 has 15 residues. The CDR3 loop is CASSTFGRENTEAFF. CDR3 nucleotide sequence: TGTGCCAGCAGCACATTCGGGCGGGAAAACACTGAAGCTTTCTTT.

This clone was counted a single time. The V gene is TRBV5-6, the J gene TRBJ1-6; 7 bases fit TRBD1. Trimming cost V 2 bases and J 9 bases; bases outside gene matches: 11. The CDR3 totals 16 residues. Per germline, CDR1 SGHDT and CDR2 YYEEEE. The CDR3 protein is CASSFLGQAVSSPLHF. The CDR3 region has the DNA TGTGCCAGCAGCTTCCTAGGACAGGCCGTTTCTTCACCCCTCCACTTT.

The chain carries TRBV18 and TRBJ2-4; TRBD2 might be the D (5 bases). Germline V CDR1 and CDR2: KGHSH, LQKENI. V shed 1 base and J shed 1 base, with 8 bases lying between them. The CDR3 contains 15 residues. DNA for the CDR3: TGTGCCAGCTCACCACGAGGGAGTGCCAAAAACATTCAGTACTTC. Its translation is CASSPRGSAKNIQYF.

The chain couples TRBV15 to TRBJ1-4; tentatively, D is TRBD1 (5 bases). Germline V gene sequence: CDR1 LNHNV, CDR2 YYDKDF (reference sequence). This CDR3 contains 16 residues. Trimming shortened V by 2 bases and J by 7 bases, and 17 bases separated the two germline ends. For the CDR3, the DNA is TGTGCCACCAGCAGACCCGGTCAGGGTTTGGTTGAAAAACTGTTTTTT. It specifies CATSRPGQGLVEKLFF. The full variable domain, its missing parts supplied by reference TRBV15 and TRBJ1-4, is DAMVIQNPRYQVTQFGKPVTLSCSQTLNHNVMYWYQQKSSQAPKLLFHYYDKDFNNEADTPDNFQSRRPNTSFCFLDIRSPGLGDTAMYLCATSRPGQGLVEKLFFGSGTQLSVL.

CDR3 DNA: TGTGCCAGCAGCCTGGGTTCAGGAGATATTCGGAACACTGAAGCTTTCTTT. It yields the protein CASSLGSGDIRNTEAFF. The rearrangement joins TRBV3-1 (or the pseudogene TRBV3-2) to TRBJ1-1; unclear D gene. Germline CDR1 and CDR2: LGHDT and YNNKEL (reference sequence). Between the trimmed V and J ends, which lost 4 bases and 1 base, there was a span of 19 bases. CDR3 length: 17 amino acids.